A selection of T cell receptor delta chains follows, all from one sample in a study of Vγ9Vδ2 T cells in congenital toxoplasmosis. TCRdb repeated clone calling on the reads with CATT. There are roughly 980 delta-chain clones in the sample; nearly 20% occur only once, and roughly 14% lies in the top ten. Sequences were obtained from gamma-delta T cells from blood. The receptors shown here come from a child under 10 years old born to a mother with Toxoplasma gondii infection during pregnancy, either congenitally infected or uninfected (not recorded which). Both conserved end residues are part of each CDR3. Each record gives: clone size, J gene, V gene, D gene, CDR3 DNA, CDR3 protein. The D gene is left open where the match is weak. Not every row has a clone size; where given, it reads once, few, many or a size class.

>large|TRDJ1|TRDV2|TRDD3
TGTGCCTGTGACACCCTGATGGGGGATACTGGATCGACCGATAAACTCATCTTT
CACDTLMGDTGSTDKLIF
>medium-sized|TRDJ1|TRDV2|TRDD3
TGTGCCTGTGACACCTGGGGGATCCACACCGATAAACTCATCTTT
CACDTWGIHTDKLIF
>medium-sized|TRDJ3|TRDV2|TRDD3
TGTGCCTGTGACACGGTACTGGGGGATACGTTTTCCAGCTCCTGGGACACCCGACAGATGTTTTTC
CACDTVLGDTFSSSWDTRQMFF
>medium-sized|TRDJ1|TRDV2|TRDD3
TGTGCCTGTGACATGCTCGACTGGGGGACCCTGTACACCGATAAACTCATCTTT
CACDMLDWGTLYTDKLIF
>large|TRDJ1|TRDV1|TRDD3
TGTGCTCTTGGGGAACCCTTGGCTGGGGGATACGGGATGAAACTCATCTTT
CALGEPLAGGYGMKLIF
>large|TRDJ1|TRDV1|TRDD3
TGTGCTCTTGGGTCGCCCCTCCTGGGGGAACCATACACCGATAAACTCATCTTT
CALGSPLLGEPYTDKLIF
>large|TRDJ3|TRDV2|TRDD3
TGTGCCTGTGACACCGCCGGGGGATACACCAGCTCCTGGGACACCCGACAGATGTTTTTC
CACDTAGGYTSSWDTRQMFF
>medium-sized|TRDJ1|TRDV2|TRDD3
TGTGCCTGTGACAGGAGGGGTCCGGTCTGGGGGTCAAAGTACACCGATAAACTCATCTTT
CACDRRGPVWGSKYTDKLIF
>large|TRDJ1|TRDV1|.
TGTGCTCTTGGGGAAATCTACCGAAACGATAAACTCATCTTT
CALGEIYRNDKLIF
>medium-sized|TRDJ1|TRDV2|TRDD3
TGTGCCTGTGAACATTCCCACCCGGTACTGGGGCCCCGGGATAAACTCATCTTT
CACEHSHPVLGPRDKLIF
>large|TRDJ1|TRDV1|TRDD3
TGTGCTCTTGGGGAACTGAAATCCCACTACCTGGGGGCCCGCGCCCTCACCGATAAACTCATCTTT
CALGELKSHYLGARALTDKLIF
>medium-sized|TRDJ1|TRDV2|TRDD3
TGTGCCTGTGACACCTTACTGGGGGATACAGAGCGCACCGATAAACTCATCTTT
CACDTLLGDTERTDKLIF
>large|TRDJ2|TRDV2|.
TGTGCCTGTGACATCGTGGGGGTCGAAGCTTTGACAGCACAACTCTTCTTT
CACDIVGVEALTAQLFF
>few|TRDJ3|TRDV2|TRDD3
TGTGCCTGTGACACCGTAGTGGGGGATACCTCCTGGGACACCCGACAGATGTTTTTC
CACDTVVGDTSWDTRQMFF
>large|TRDJ1|TRDV1|.
TGTGCTCTTGGGGAACTGGACTTCCTACTTATACTGGGGGGACCTATCACGTACACCGATAAACTCATCTTT
CALGELDFLLILGGPITYTDKLIF
>medium-sized|TRDJ1|TRDV2|TRDD3
TGTGCCTGTGACGAGGTACTGGGGGATAACTCCGATAAACTCATCTTT
CACDEVLGDNSDKLIF
>medium-sized|TRDJ1|TRDV3|TRDD3
TGTGCCTCCACTGGGGGGCGCGACGATAAACTCATCTTT
CASTGGRDDKLIF
>medium-sized|TRDJ1|TRDV1|.
TGTGCTCTTGGGGAATCCAGGTCCTACACCGATAAACTCATCTTT
CALGESRSYTDKLIF
>few|TRDJ3|TRDV2|TRDD3
TGTGCCTGTGACACCGTACTGGGGGATACGCCCAGCTCCTGGGACACCCGACAGATGTTTTTC
CACDTVLGDTPSSWDTRQMFF
>large|TRDJ1|TRDV2|TRDD3
TGTGCCTGTGACGGTCTGGGGGATAGCGGAGCAGGCGATAAACTCATCTTT
CACDGLGDSGAGDKLIF
>large|TRDJ1|TRDV1|.
TGTGCTCTTGGGGAATTGAACGGTACTGGTTCGTCGTGTCACGATAAACTCATCTTT
CALGELNGTGSSCHDKLIF
>medium-sized|TRDJ3|TRDV2|TRDD3
TGTGCCTGTGACACGACTGGGGGATTCGAGTCCTGGGACACCCGACAGATGTTTTTC
CACDTTGGFESWDTRQMFF
>large|TRDJ1|TRDV2|TRDD3
TGTGCCTGTGACACCGTAGGACCCGTGGGGGATACCGATAAACTCATCTTT
CACDTVGPVGDTDKLIF
>large|TRDJ1|TRDV1|.
TGTGCTCTTGGGGAACTATTCTTGGGCGGGCAACTCATCTTT
CALGELFLGGQLIF
>large|TRDJ1|TRDV1|TRDD3
TGTGCTCTTGGGGAACCAACAACCACAGTACTGGGGGACCACACCGATAAACTCATCTTT
CALGEPTTTVLGDHTDKLIF
>large|TRDJ3|TRAV29/DV5|.
TGTGCAGCAAGGGGATACTCCTGGGACACCCGACAGATGTTTTTC
CAARGYSWDTRQMFF
>large|TRDJ1|TRDV1|TRDD3
TGTGCTCTTGGGGAACTAGGATCTGGGGGTACAAACACCGATAAACTCATCTTT
CALGELGSGGTNTDKLIF
>hyperexpanded|TRDJ1|TRAV38-2/DV8|TRDD3
TGTGCTTATAGGAGCGCCAAATGGCCTGCCGGGGATACCGGCGATAAACTCATCTTT
CAYRSAKWPAGDTGDKLIF
>large|TRDJ1|TRDV2|TRDD3
TGTGCCTGTGACGGCTTGGGGGACACGTACACCGATAAACTCATCTTT
CACDGLGDTYTDKLIF
>.|TRDJ1|TRDV3|TRDD2
TGTGCCTTTAGGGCCTTCCTAATTGGGCGGGCGGTATTCACCGATAAACTCATCTTT
CAFRAFLIGRAVFTDKLIF
>large|TRDJ1|TRDV2|TRDD3
TGTGCCTGTGACTTACTGGGGGGGACCGATAAACTCATCTTT
CACDLLGGTDKLIF
>large|TRDJ1|TRDV2|TRDD3
TGTGCCTGTGACACTCTTCTACTGGGGGATACGACCACCGATAAACTCATCTTT
CACDTLLLGDTTTDKLIF
>large|TRDJ1|TRDV1|TRDD3
TGTGCTCTTGGGGAACATTCCTACAAAGTACTGGGGGACTTCCCCTGCTACACCGATAAACTCATCTTT
CALGEHSYKVLGDFPCYTDKLIF
>large|TRDJ1|TRDV2|TRDD3
TGTGCCTGTGACCCACTGGGGGATCGAGGCACCGATAAACTCATCTTT
CACDPLGDRGTDKLIF
>large|TRDJ1|TRDV2|.
TGTGCCTGTGACACCGTAGGAGCACCCTACACCGATAAACTCATCTTT
CACDTVGAPYTDKLIF
>large|TRDJ2|TRDV2|TRDD3
TGTGCCTGTGACGTACTGGGGGACCCCTCTTTGACAGCACAACTCTTCTTT
CACDVLGDPSLTAQLFF
>large|TRDJ3|TRDV2|TRDD3
TGTGCCTGTGACACCCTGGGGGCCCCCTGGGACACCCGACAGATGTTTTTC
CACDTLGAPWDTRQMFF
>large|TRDJ1|TRDV1|TRDD3
TGTGCTCTTGGGGAACTCCCGGCAATTCCTCCCGTACTGGGGGGGACCGATAAACTCATCTTT
CALGELPAIPPVLGGTDKLIF
>large|TRDJ1|TRDV3|TRDD3
TGTGCCTTTATCCCCCCCTACTGGGGGATACCGTACACCGATAAACTCATCTTT
CAFIPPYWGIPYTDKLIF
>large|TRDJ1|TRDV2|.
TGTGCCTGTGATGGTGTTGGGGCGTACACCGATAAACTCATCTTT
CACDGVGAYTDKLIF
>large|TRDJ1|TRDV3|TRDD3
TGTGCCTTTATTAGTCGGACTTCCTACTATCTGGGGGATACAAACACCGATAAACTCATCTTT
CAFISRTSYYLGDTNTDKLIF
>large|TRDJ1|TRDV2|TRDD3
TGTGCCTGTGACAGAAGACGTACTGGGGGATACGAGGTTTTTCCCGATAAACTCATCTTT
CACDRRRTGGYEVFPDKLIF
>medium-sized|TRDJ1|TRDV1|.
TGTGCTCTTGGGGAACTCCGGATTACGTACCCCGATAAACTCATCTTT
CALGELRITYPDKLIF
>large|TRDJ1|TRDV2|TRDD3
TGTGCCTGTGACTCTATACGCGGGATACCCCAGTACACCGATAAACTCATCTTT
CACDSIRGIPQYTDKLIF
>medium-sized|TRDJ1|TRDV1|TRDD3
TGTGCTCTTGGAATTGGAGTAGAGGGCTGGGGGATACAGGATAAACTCATCTTT
CALGIGVEGWGIQDKLIF
>large|TRDJ1|TRDV1|.
TGTGCTCTTGGGGAACTTCGAAGGGTTCCAGACTGGCGGAGGTTCGCCGATAAACTCATCTTT
CALGELRRVPDWRRFADKLIF
>large|TRDJ1|TRDV1|TRDD2
TGTGCTCTTGGGGAGCCTTGCCTTCCTACGTCTTCGACGTCCGGGGGACCTCGGGTCTACACCGATAAACTCATCTTT
CALGEPCLPTSSTSGGPRVYTDKLIF
>large|TRDJ3|TRDV2|TRDD3
TGTGCCTGTGACGGTCTTCTGGGGGGTAGCTCCTGGGACACCCGACAGATGTTTTTC
CACDGLLGGSSWDTRQMFF
>medium-sized|TRDJ1|TRDV2|TRDD3
TGTGCCTGTGACACTCTGATGGGGGTGGGGGATTACGCCGATAAACTCATCTTT
CACDTLMGVGDYADKLIF
>large|TRDJ1|TRDV1|.
TGTGCTCTTGGGAAAGGCGTCTTCAGTCATCCCCCTAAACTCATCTTT
CALGKGVFSHPPKLIF
>medium-sized|TRDJ1|TRDV2|TRDD3
TGTGCCTGTGTCCGAAAACTTCCACACTGGGGATATGGCCGCACCGATAAACTCATCTTT
CACVRKLPHWGYGRTDKLIF
>large|TRDJ1|TRDV2|.
TGTGCCTGTGACGATCTGGGGTCCGCAGAAAGACGGGCCGATAAACTCATCTTT
CACDDLGSAERRADKLIF
>large|TRDJ3|TRDV2|.
TGTGCCTGTGACACAATGGGGGGACTCTCCTGGGACACCCGACAGATGTTTTTC
CACDTMGGLSWDTRQMFF
>large|TRDJ1|TRDV1|TRDD3
TGTGCTCTTGGACTCCCTCTCTTCCTACTCTGGGGGATACGTCCGATCGATAAACTCATCTTT
CALGLPLFLLWGIRPIDKLIF
>large|TRDJ1|TRDV2|.
TGTGCCTGTGAACCGCTGTTGTCCGATAAACTCATCTTT
CACEPLLSDKLIF
>few|TRDJ1|TRDV2|TRDD3
TGTGCCCGTGACACGTTGGGGGATACTGAGTACACCGATAAACTCATCTTT
CARDTLGDTEYTDKLIF
>medium-sized|TRDJ3|TRDV2|TRDD3
TGTGCCTGTGATATCCTTCGTACTGGGGGATCCTCTTCCTCCTGGGACACCCGACAGATGTTTTTC
CACDILRTGGSSSSWDTRQMFF
>medium-sized|TRDJ1|TRDV3|TRDD3
TGTGCCTTTGCCACCTTCCCACATTTTACTGGGGGATACACCGATAAACTCATCTTT
CAFATFPHFTGGYTDKLIF
>large|TRDJ1|TRDV1|TRDD3
TGTGCTCTTGGGAACCGCATCAAACTTCCCCGTACTGGGGGGTCCGATTACACCGATAAACTCATCTTT
CALGNRIKLPRTGGSDYTDKLIF
>large|TRDJ1|TRDV3|.
TGTGCCTTTAAACGGATAGGAAGGGGATACACCGATAAACTCATCTTT
CAFKRIGRGYTDKLIF